These 13 T cell receptor beta chains were all obtained from the same sample, sequenced in a study of T cells in Graves' hyperthyroidism and ophthalmopathy (dated by TCRdb to about 2019). Library generation was performed with multiplex PCR. Instrument used: Illumina HiSeq 2000. Amplification of TCR beta CDR3 regions was carried out from RNA transcripts. A first-round RT-PCR of the TCR CDR3 used the HTBI primer set with the Qiagen OneStep RT-PCR kit. The public reads were run again by TCRdb, first through fastp at Q25 and then through MiXCR, and only productive beta chains were kept. Entries are consolidated by CDR3 protein sequence, retaining the most common genes and DNA. The sample yields under 300,000 distinct CDR3 sequences; roughly 13% were counted once. The top ten hold 7% to 9.5% of the sample. Material: blood. These receptors all come from a woman aged 40 to 50 with Graves' hyperthyroidism.

This clonotype was recorded at least ten times. J is TRBJ2-2 and V is TRBV5-5, with 8 bases lining up with TRBD1. The V and J ends lost 3 bases and 5 bases, in that order; junction bases with no gene match: 9. Germline CDR1 reads SGHKS; CDR2 reads YYEKEE (reference sequence). This CDR3 has 16 residues. CDR3 nucleotide sequence: TGTGCCAGCAGCTGGGGACGGACAGGGCGGACCGGGGAGCTGTTTTTT. It translates to CASSWGRTGRTGELFF.

Notes on this clonotype: This may be a read error: a much more frequent sequence differs by one nucleotide. J is TRBJ2-7 and V is TRBV28, with 9 bases aligning to TRBD2. V trimming: 2 bases; J trimming: 2 bases; junction bases outside the gene matches: 7. CDR1 is MDHEN, CDR2 SYDVKM, per germline. The CDR3 consists of 16 residues. The CDR3 DNA is TGTGCCAGCAGTTTAAGTAGCGGGGGAAGCCCCTACGAGCAGTACTTC. Translating gives CASSLSSGGSPYEQYF.

The chain employs TRBV28 and TRBJ1-5; no clear D gene. CDR1 and CDR2 from the germline V gene are MDHEN and SYDVKM. CDR3 length equals 16 residues. V was trimmed by 2 bases and J by 2 bases, leaving 13 bases between them. This CDR3 is CASSLVAGRGNQPQHF. CDR3 nucleotide sequence: TGTGCCAGCAGTTTAGTGGCCGGGAGGGGCAATCAGCCCCAGCATTTT.

This clonotype came up many times. The chain combines TRBV15 with TRBJ1-1, with unresolved D. V shed 3 bases and J shed 1 base, with 9 bases lying between them. The CDR3 is 14 amino acids. Germline CDR1 and CDR2: LNHNV and YYDKDF (reference sequence). The CDR3 bases are TGTGCCACCAGCAGGCCGGACTGGAACACTGAAGCTTTCTTT. Protein sequence: CATSRPDWNTEAFF.

The chain employs TRBV20-1 and TRBJ1-6; 8 bases agree with TRBD1. CDR1 is DFQATT and CDR2 is SNEGSKA in the germline V gene (reference sequence). J gave up 4 bases and V 3 bases, and 8 bases lay outside the gene matches. The CDR3 extends over 16 amino acids. The CDR3 loop reads CSARSTGGEYNSPLHF. The CDR3 region has the DNA TGCAGTGCTAGGAGTACAGGGGGAGAATATAATTCACCCCTCCACTTT.

In this sample, this clonotype turned up many times. The chain uses TRBV30 and TRBJ2-1; D is unclear. Germline V gene data show CDR1 as GTSNPN and CDR2 as SVGIG (reference sequence). The CDR3 covers 10 residues. Deletions cut 0 bases from V and 9 bases from J, with 3 bases between. The CDR3 loop reads CAWSVREQFF. Here the CDR3 DNA reads TGTGCCTGGAGTGTACGTGAGCAGTTCTTC.

This clonotype was counted ten times or more. This sequence joins TRBV11-2 and TRBJ2-3; D might be TRBD1 or TRBD2, each matching 5 bases. There are 13 residues in the CDR3. CDR1 and CDR2 (germline): SGHAT, FQNNGV. Trimming left V 4 bases short and J 5 bases short, with 10 bases between. CDR3 protein: CASSSWDGDTQYF. The DNA of the CDR3 is TGTGCCAGCAGCTCCTGGGACGGAGATACGCAGTATTTT. Full variable domain (remainder filled in from reference TRBV11-2 and TRBJ2-3): EAGVAQSPRYKIIEKRQSVAFWCNPISGHATLYWYQQILGQGPKLLIQFQNNGVVDDSQLPKDRFSAERLKGVDSTLKIQPAKLEDSAVYLCASSSWDGDTQYFGPGTRLTVL.

In this sample, this clonotype turned up many times. This chain joins TRBV14 and TRBJ1-2; 11 bases map to TRBD1. The CDR3 runs to 17 residues. The V gene end was trimmed by 4 bases and the J gene end by 4 bases; junction bases not matched to a gene: 11. Germline CDR1 is SGHDN and CDR2 is FVKESK. CDR3 loop: CASSRSTRDRGTYGYTF. CDR3 sequence (DNA): TGTGCCAGCAGCCGCTCCACCCGGGACAGGGGGACCTATGGCTACACCTTC.

The table lists this clonotype with many counts. J is TRBJ1-4 and V is TRBV28; D is uncertain. The CDR3 covers 14 residues. Germline V gene data show CDR1 as MDHEN and CDR2 as SYDVKM. The V end lost 3 bases, the J end lost 4 bases, and 9 bases lay between the germline ends. The chain's CDR3 is CASSLYSYNEKLFF. CDR3 in DNA: TGTGCCAGCAGTTTGTACAGTTATAATGAAAAACTGTTTTTT.

This clonotype was recorded a few times. This chain links TRBV6-1 with TRBJ2-7; 9 bases match TRBD1. After removal of 4 bases from V and 7 bases from J, the junction contained 8 bases not matched to a gene. This CDR3 region has 14 residues. Germline V gives CDR1 MNHNS, CDR2 SASEGT. CDR3 sequence: CASSVGTGWREQYF. CDR3 in DNA: TGTGCCAGCAGTGTCGGGACAGGGTGGAGGGAGCAGTACTTC.

In its sample, this clonotype was seen many times. This chain connects TRBV7-6 to TRBJ1-5; maybe TRBD1 (6 bases). V was pared by 9 bases and J by 6 bases, with 18 bases between. This CDR3 contains 14 residues. The germline CDR1 and CDR2 sequences are SGHVS and FNYEAQ. The DNA for the CDR3 is TGTGCCAGTGGGACCCCAGGGGAAGGTCAGCCCCAGCATTTT. This codes for CASGTPGEGQPQHF.

The table lists this clonotype with many counts. The V and J genes are TRBV12-3 or TRBV12-4 and TRBJ2-7; tentative D call: TRBD1 (5 bases). CDR3 length equals 13 residues. Trimming removed 9 bases at V and 3 bases at J, with 15 bases between. CDR3 region: CASGARAIYEQYF. The CDR3 region has the DNA TGTGCCAGTGGTGCCAGGGCCATCTACGAGCAGTACTTC.

CDR3 sequence reads: CASSDSAGQGTDTQYF. The CDR3 DNA is TGTGCCAGCAGTGACTCGGCGGGACAAGGGACAGATACGCAGTATTTT. This chain joins TRBV6-4 and TRBJ2-3; either TRBD1 or TRBD2 may supply D (6 bases each). The germline V gene has CDR1 MRHNA and CDR2 SNTAGT. The V gene lost 0 bases and the J gene lost 3 bases, with 13 bases spanning the gap. The CDR3 runs 16 residues.